These 31 T cell receptor beta chains were sequenced from one sample in a study of early T cells in non-severe SARS-CoV-2 infection. TCRdb ran MiXCR on the 5' RACE reads and lists one entry per CDR3 protein. The sample includes about 83,000 distinct CDR3 sequences, roughly a tenth seen only once; the top ten take 6.5% to 9%. The material sequenced was whole blood, taken at baseline. These TCRs come from an adult who was a healthcare worker with PCR-confirmed SARS-CoV-2 infection or an uninfected control (not recorded which).

This clonotype has ten or more counts. The chain joins TRBV5-1 to TRBJ2-5; D possibly uses TRBD1 or TRBD2 (5 bases each). In germline, CDR1 is SGHRS, CDR2 YFSETQ. Trimming stripped 1 base from V and 3 bases from J, with 13 bases between. The CDR3 spans 15 residues. The CDR3, as DNA: TGCGCCAGCAGCTTGTGGGGGAATAAAGAAGAGACCCAGTACTTC. It codes for CASSLWGNKEETQYF.

This clonotype was counted only a few times. V gene TRBV5-1 combines with J gene TRBJ2-7; maybe TRBD1 (6 bases). The CDR3 spans 14 residues. The V gene's germline CDR1 is SGHRS and CDR2 YFSETQ. Trimming shortened V by 1 base and J by 6 bases, and 14 bases separated the two germline ends. The CDR3 reads CASSLNPRGGEQYF. CDR3 sequence (DNA): TGCGCCAGCAGCTTGAACCCCAGGGGCGGCGAGCAGTACTTC.

This clonotype has a handful of counts. V gene TRBV6-1 combines with J gene TRBJ2-2, with 10 positions matching TRBD2. The CDR3 sequence is 16 residues long. Germline V gene lookup returns CDR1 MNHNS and CDR2 SASEGT. Losses at the gene ends were 6 bases for V and 1 base for J; bases not matched to a gene: 5. CDR3 sequence reads: CASSARLAGNTGELFF. The CDR3 DNA is TGTGCCAGCAGCGCCCGACTAGCGGGGAACACCGGGGAGCTGTTTTTT.

This clonotype has a handful of counts. The V and J genes are TRBV5-1 and TRBJ1-1; 9 bases align to TRBD1. CDR1 is SGHRS, CDR2 YFSETQ, per germline. J gave up 4 bases and V 4 bases, and 14 bases lay outside the gene matches. CDR3 length: 17 amino acids. The CDR3 loop is CASSRVPGQGRGTEAFF. The DNA of the CDR3 is TGCGCCAGCAGCCGGGTCCCGGGACAGGGTCGGGGCACTGAAGCTTTCTTT. The variable domain in full, with the rest retrieved from reference TRBV5-1 and TRBJ1-1, is KAGVTQTPRYLIKTRGQQVTLSCSPISGHRSVSWYQQTPGQGLQFLFEYFSETQRNKGNFPGRFSGRQFSNSRSEMNVSTLELGDSALYLCASSRVPGQGRGTEAFFGQGTRLTVV.

This clonotype was detected many times. The genes are TRBV12-3 or TRBV12-4 and TRBJ2-1, with TRBD1 matching 9 bases. This CDR3 is built from 15 residues. V was pared by 6 bases and J by 4 bases, with 7 bases of the junction left unmatched. The CDR3 sequence is CASRLRQGGYNEQFF. The CDR3 nucleotides are TGTGCCAGCAGACTCAGACAGGGGGGATACAATGAGCAGTTCTTC.

The sample holds many counts of this clonotype. V is TRBV20-1 and J is TRBJ2-3, with 7 nucleotides matching TRBD2. V lost 8 bases and J lost 1; bases outside the gene matches: 9. CDR1 DFQATT and CDR2 SNEGSKA come from the germline V gene (reference sequence). The CDR3 runs to 14 residues. CDR3 DNA: TGCAGTTCCCTTAGCGGGTCGCGCACAGATACGCAGTATTTT. Its translation: CSSLSGSRTDTQYF.

This chain joins TRBV7-9 and TRBJ2-3; 8 nucleotides line up with TRBD1. The CDR3 totals 16 residues. Germline lookup yields CDR1 SEHNR and CDR2 FQNEAQ (reference sequence). V was clipped by 4 bases and J by 5 bases; unmatched bases: 11. In DNA form, the CDR3 reads TGTGCCAGCAGCTCAAGAAAGACAGGGGTGAGAGATACGCAGTATTTT. Protein: CASSSRKTGVRDTQYF.

There are a few counts of this clonotype. The chain carries TRBV11-2 and TRBJ1-2, with unresolved D. The V gene's germline CDR1 is SGHAT and CDR2 FQNNGV. The V gene lost 5 bases and the J gene lost 3 bases, with 13 bases spanning the gap. This CDR3 spans 14 amino acids. The CDR3 bases are TGTGCCAGCAGCCCGTGGCAGGCACACTATGGCTACACCTTC. The encoded protein is CASSPWQAHYGYTF.

The chain has TRBV28 and TRBJ2-1; D is unclear. CDR1 and CDR2 (germline): MDHEN, SYDVKM. Trimming cost V 3 bases and J 0 bases, with 6 bases left between them. CDR3 length: 14 residues. CDR3 loop: CASSFGSSYNEQFF. The CDR3 DNA follows: TGTGCCAGCAGTTTCGGCAGCTCCTACAATGAGCAGTTCTTC. Together with reference TRBV28 and TRBJ2-1, the CDR3 gives the full variable domain: DVKVTQSSRYLVKRTGEKVFLECVQDMDHENMFWYRQDPGLGLRLIYFSYDVKMKEKGDIPEGYSVSREKKERFSLILESASTNQTSMYLCASSFGSSYNEQFFGPGTRLTVL.

This rearrangement joins TRBV28 to TRBJ2-7, with D hard to call. The CDR3 covers 13 residues. The V end was cut by 2 bases, the J end by 5 bases, with 10 bases between. From germline, CDR1 is MDHEN and CDR2 SYDVKM. CDR3 in amino acids: CASSLVSRDEQYF. The CDR3 DNA is TGTGCCAGCAGTTTAGTATCTCGGGACGAGCAGTACTTC. Combining the CDR3 with reference TRBV28 and TRBJ2-7 gives the whole variable domain DVKVTQSSRYLVKRTGEKVFLECVQDMDHENMFWYRQDPGLGLRLIYFSYDVKMKEKGDIPEGYSVSREKKERFSLILESASTNQTSMYLCASSLVSRDEQYFGPGTRLTVT.

This clonotype came up many times. The chain carries TRBV7-8 and TRBJ2-2; the D gene could be TRBD1 or TRBD2 (5 bases each). V lost 5 bases and J 5 bases, leaving 18 bases between the germline ends. Germline assignment: CDR1 SGHVS and CDR2 FQNEAQ. The CDR3 totals 16 residues. The CDR3 reads CASSIPEGPGTGELFF. The CDR3 DNA sequence: TGTGCCAGCAGCATTCCCGAGGGACCCGGTACCGGGGAGCTGTTTTTT.

This chain connects TRBV18 to TRBJ1-1; D unclear. Germline V CDR1 and CDR2: KGHSH, LQKENI. The CDR3 covers 13 residues. Trimming removed 6 bases from V and 3 bases from J, with 11 bases in between. The CDR3 DNA sequence: TGTGCCAGCTCCCCGCGGACTGACACTGAAGCTTTCTTT. It is translated as CASSPRTDTEAFF.

The V gene is TRBV9, the J gene TRBJ2-1, with D perhaps matching TRBD2 (6 bases). CDR1 and CDR2 (germline): SGDLS, YYNGEE. The length of the CDR3 is 17 residues. Trimming shortened V by 0 bases and J by 4 bases, and 17 bases separated the two germline ends. The CDR3 nucleotides read TGTGCCAGCAGCGTAGCCCCTTGGGCGAGCGGGTACAATGAGCAGTTCTTC. Translated, it gives CASSVAPWASGYNEQFF.

There are many counts of this clonotype. The chain is built from TRBV7-8 and TRBJ2-2; D unclear. Germline assignment: CDR1 SGHVS and CDR2 FQNEAQ. The CDR3 length is 15 residues. Trimming stripped 3 bases from V and 1 base from J, with 9 bases between. CDR3 sequence: CASSLISLNTGELFF. The DNA of the CDR3 is TGTGCCAGCAGCTTGATCAGCCTGAACACCGGGGAGCTGTTTTTT.

This clonotype was recorded many times. The V and J genes are TRBV2 and TRBJ1-6; D is unclear. CDR1 SNHLY and CDR2 FYNNEI come from the germline V gene. The CDR3 covers 15 residues. With 7 bases removed from V and 10 bases from J, the gap between germline ends came to 20 bases. This chain's CDR3 is CASTPQLGSRSPLHF. The DNA for the CDR3 is TGTGCCAGCACCCCCCAGCTGGGAAGTAGGTCACCCCTCCACTTT.

This clonotype showed up many times. V usage is TRBV5-1 and J usage is TRBJ2-3; D unclear. Germline V lookup: CDR1 SGHRS, CDR2 YFSETQ. V lost 0 bases and J lost 2, with 7 bases in between. The CDR3 sequence is 14 residues long. The CDR3 nucleotides read TGCGCCAGCAGCTTGGCGACTTTCACAGATACGCAGTATTTT. The encoded protein is CASSLATFTDTQYF.

The chain carries TRBV29-1 and TRBJ2-3; TRBD2 matches 9 bases. V lost 7 bases and J lost 13; bases outside the gene matches: 6. The length of the CDR3 is 10 residues. The germline V gene encodes CDR1 SQVTM and CDR2 ANQGSEA. The CDR3 is CSASSGAKYF. The CDR3 DNA is TGCAGCGCGTCTAGCGGGGCCAAGTATTTT.

The genes are TRBV7-3 and TRBJ2-3; 8 bases are shared with TRBD1. Germline CDR1 SGHTA, CDR2 FQGTGA. CDR3 size: 14 residues. The V segment lost 5 bases and the J segment 1 base; nucleotides outside the gene matches: 2. CDR3: CASSPTGGTDTQYF. The CDR3 DNA reads TGTGCCAGCAGCCCGACAGGGGGCACAGATACGCAGTATTTT.

This clonotype was detected many times. This chain uses TRBV25-1 with TRBJ2-7; no clear D. V was trimmed by 7 bases and J by 5 bases, leaving 21 bases between them. Germline-derived CDR1 and CDR2 are MGHDK and SYGVNS. The CDR3 has 15 amino acids. CDR3 sequence (DNA): TGTGCCAGCAAGGGTTCAAACCGCTTGGGGAACGAGCAGTACTTC. Translated, it gives CASKGSNRLGNEQYF.

The gene calls are TRBV2 and TRBJ1-5, with D hard to call. The CDR3 runs to 15 residues. Trimming pared 6 bases from V and 7 bases from J, leaving 19 bases between. The germline CDR1 and CDR2 sequences are SNHLY and FYNNEI. DNA for the CDR3: TGTGCCAGCAGCGCCCAGGTACTGAGCGACCAGCCCCAGCATTTT. Translating gives CASSAQVLSDQPQHF.

This clonotype was recorded many times. This sequence joins TRBV5-1 and TRBJ2-1, with no clear D. The ends were cut back, 4 bases at V and 2 bases at J, with 13 bases in the middle. The CDR3 is 15 amino acids. CDR1 is SGHRS, CDR2 YFSETQ, per germline. The DNA for the CDR3 is TGCGCCAGCAGCCTCTTATCGGAACCCTACAATGAGCAGTTCTTC. As protein: CASSLLSEPYNEQFF. Using reference TRBV5-1 and TRBJ2-1 for the parts outside the CDR3, the full variable domain is KAGVTQTPRYLIKTRGQQVTLSCSPISGHRSVSWYQQTPGQGLQFLFEYFSETQRNKGNFPGRFSGRQFSNSRSEMNVSTLELGDSALYLCASSLLSEPYNEQFFGPGTRLTVL.

This clonotype was observed at least ten times. At one boundary the junction diverges from the germline segment, which might be a read error. The gene calls are TRBV12-3 or TRBV12-4 and TRBJ2-3; 12 bases align to TRBD2. This CDR3 region has 12 residues. Written as DNA, the CDR3 is TGTGCCAGCAGTCTAGCGGGAGGGACGCAGTATTTT. This encodes CASSLAGGTQYF.

Many counts were recorded for this clonotype. The chain joins TRBV5-6 to TRBJ2-6; no reliable D call. V shed 4 bases and J shed 4 bases, with 18 bases lying between them. The germline CDR1 and CDR2 sequences are SGHDT and YYEEEE. The CDR3 has 17 amino acids. In DNA form, the CDR3 reads TGTGCCAGCAGCCTCCGCCTGCTTGAGGTGGGGGCCAACGTCCTGACTTTC. Translated, it gives CASSLRLLEVGANVLTF.

This clonotype was counted ten times or more. The chain is built from TRBV5-8 and TRBJ1-5, with 7 bases matching TRBD1. Trimming at V came to 3 bases and at J to 4 bases, leaving 7 bases not matched to a gene. CDR3 length: 15 amino acids. Germline V lookup: CDR1 SGHTS, CDR2 YDEGEE. The DNA of the CDR3 is TGTGCCAGCAGCTGGGGACAGCTTTCGAATCAGCCCCAGCATTTT. It translates to CASSWGQLSNQPQHF.

The chain uses TRBV9 and TRBJ2-1; maybe TRBD1 (6 bases). The V gene's germline CDR1 is SGDLS and CDR2 YYNGEE. The V end was cut by 0 bases, the J end by 8 bases, with 12 bases between. This CDR3 is built from 14 residues. The CDR3 nucleotides read TGTGCCAGCAGCGTAGATTTGGGGGCGGATGAGCAGTTCTTC. Translation gives CASSVDLGADEQFF.

CDR3 nucleotide sequence: TGTGCCAGCAGCTTTATAGGGGGAATCTATGGCTACACCTTC. Its protein product is CASSFIGGIYGYTF. The chain joins TRBV7-9 to TRBJ1-2, with D maybe TRBD1 (6 bases). The germline V gene encodes CDR1 SEHNR and CDR2 FQNEAQ (reference sequence). The CDR3 contains 14 residues. Trimming took 3 bases from V and 4 from J, leaving 12 bases between them.

This clonotype was picked up many times. The rearrangement uses TRBV5-4 and TRBJ1-2, with D maybe TRBD1 (5 bases). The CDR3 runs to 13 residues. V was pared by 4 bases and J by 4 bases, with 11 bases between. The germline V gene encodes CDR1 SGHNT and CDR2 YYREEE (reference sequence). This CDR3 is CASSVGALYGYTF. The CDR3, as DNA: TGTGCCAGCAGCGTAGGGGCACTCTATGGCTACACCTTC.

This clonotype has just a few counts. This chain connects TRBV10-2 to TRBJ1-1, with 8 positions matching TRBD1. The CDR3 has 11 residues. Germline V gene lookup returns CDR1 WSHSY and CDR2 SAAADI. The trim removed 9 bases at V and 8 bases at J, leaving 5 bases unmatched. The CDR3 bases are TGCGCCAGTAGACAGGGGTACGAAGCTTTCTTT. This codes for CASRQGYEAFF.

This clonotype was counted many times. The chain is built from TRBV11-2 and TRBJ1-1; 9 bases line up with TRBD1. The junction had 9 bases not matched to a gene; V was cut back by 4 bases and J by 6 bases. Germline V gene sequence: CDR1 SGHAT, CDR2 FQNNGV. This CDR3 has 15 amino acids. The DNA of the CDR3 is TGTGCCAGCAGCTCGACAGGGGGATGGATGGCTGAAGCTTTCTTT. It yields the protein CASSSTGGWMAEAFF.

This clonotype occurred many times. The V gene is TRBV20-1, the J gene TRBJ2-6; 7 positions agree with TRBD1. V was pared by 2 bases and J by 0 bases, with 4 bases of the junction left unmatched. CDR1 DFQATT and CDR2 SNEGSKA come from the germline V gene (reference sequence). The CDR3 runs to 16 residues. The CDR3 DNA reads TGCAGTGCTAGACGGACAGGCCTCTCTGGGGCCAACGTCCTGACTTTC. It translates to CSARRTGLSGANVLTF.

This clonotype appeared many times. This chain connects TRBV27 to TRBJ1-5; D remains ambiguous. CDR1 MNHEY and CDR2 SMNVEV come from the germline V gene (reference sequence). Trimming pared 5 bases from V and 9 bases from J, leaving 17 bases between. This CDR3 comprises 14 residues. Here the CDR3 reads CASSPPGSSRPQHF. The CDR3 DNA reads as TGTGCCAGCAGTCCTCCGGGTTCCTCCCGGCCCCAGCATTTT.